This TCR beta chain originates from a study of cytomegalovirus exposure and HLA in healthy donors. Points from the study as a whole: Confirmation in vitro established that three CMV-associated chains were specific for CMV antigens. Immune exposure information available was restricted to CMV serostatus. A missense variant in DCLRE1C was later tied to TCR beta V- and J-gene trimming.

Donors consisted of healthy bone marrow donors. PCR used 60 Vbeta primers and 13 Jbeta primers. Some clones are missing from TCRdb's copy, which holds only in-frame ones; the method was immunoSEQ multiplex PCR. Seen here are approximately 190,000 clones, approximately 78% observed once, and the top ten hold 0.7% to 0.95%. In this sample, this clone turned up once. The antigen remains undetermined. This TCR derives from a woman younger than 30 in good health and CMV-seronegative. The sample comprised PBMCs.

In DNA, the CDR3 is TGTGCCAGCAGCGGGGGGACAGGGGAAGAGACCCAGTACTTC. Translation: CASSGGTGEETQYF. The chain links TRBV5-4 to TRBJ2-5, with 10 bases that match TRBD1. The CDR3 runs 14 residues. V was pared by 4 bases and J by 3 bases, with 3 bases of the junction left unmatched. Germline CDR1 is SGHNT and CDR2 is YYREEE (reference sequence).